This entry lists 16 T cell receptor beta chains sequenced from one sample in a study of blood T cells in healthy people across ages. Primed by a sample-barcoded 5' primer and a J-beta primer mix, a second PCR proceeded for 7 to 11 cycles. TCRdb independently ran MiXCR on the 5' RACE reads; one entry per CDR3 protein. Here the sample spans about a million distinct CDR3 sequences, 35% to 40% being singletons. The sequencing sample was made of blood. These receptors were obtained from a man between 18 and 35 years old in good health.

This clonotype was observed a single time. This chain connects TRBV10-3 to TRBJ2-4; D tentatively reads TRBD1 or TRBD2 (5 bases each). The J call may be incorrect, as the DNA end agrees better with TRBJ2-7. This CDR3 is built from 14 residues. Germline lookup yields CDR1 ENHRY and CDR2 SYGVKD. CDR3 nucleotides: TGTGCCATCAGTGGGACGGGGCGAGACTACGAGCAGTACTTC. Translating gives CAISGTGRDYEQYF.

The rearrangement uses TRBV20-1 and TRBJ1-4; perhaps TRBD1 as D (5 bases). Trimming took off 4 bases at V and 0 bases at J, with 15 bases between the two ends. Germline CDR1 and CDR2: DFQATT and SNEGSKA (reference sequence). CDR3 length equals 16 residues. The CDR3 DNA is TGCAGTGCTAAAGATAGACAGTCTGCAACTAATGAAAAACTGTTTTTT. Protein: CSAKDRQSATNEKLFF.

V usage is TRBV5-1 and J usage is TRBJ2-1; 8 bases are a match to TRBD1. The trim removed 4 bases at V and 3 bases at J, leaving 6 bases unmatched. Germline V gene data show CDR1 as SGHRS and CDR2 as YFSETQ. The CDR3 contains 15 residues. The CDR3: CASSLTGGNYNEQFF. CDR3 sequence (DNA): TGCGCCAGCAGCCTAACAGGGGGTAACTACAATGAGCAGTTCTTC.

This clonotype occurred once. The chain couples TRBV5-4 to TRBJ2-5, with 10 bases aligning to TRBD2. The CDR3 contains 15 residues. Trimming took 1 base from V and 11 from J; bases not matched to a gene: 11. Looked up from germline, CDR1 is SGHNT and CDR2 is YYREEE (reference sequence). The CDR3 is CASSLPSGGDNEQYF. The CDR3 DNA is TGTGCCAGCAGCTTGCCCAGCGGGGGGGACAATGAGCAGTACTTC.

This chain links TRBV5-5 with TRBJ2-5, with D perhaps matching TRBD1 (5 bases). V was shortened by 4 bases and J by 11 bases, with 27 bases between the two germline ends. Germline V CDR1 and CDR2: SGHKS, YYEKEE (reference sequence). CDR3 length equals 16 residues. CDR3 bases: TGTGCCAGCAGCCAGAGGACAAGATTAATGTACAATGAGCAGTACTTC. The encoded protein is CASSQRTRLMYNEQYF.

The gene calls are TRBV12-3 or TRBV12-4 and TRBJ1-5; D is unresolved. Trimming pared 6 bases from V and 0 bases from J, leaving 9 bases between. This CDR3 region has 14 residues. The CDR3 protein is CASSRSNSNQPQHF. DNA for the CDR3: TGTGCCAGCAGCCGAAGCAATAGCAATCAGCCCCAGCATTTT.

V gene TRBV3-1 combines with J gene TRBJ1-6; D gene ambiguous. Germline V gene data show CDR1 as LGHDT and CDR2 as YNNKEL (reference sequence). V was cut by 0 bases and J by 9 bases, with 9 bases left in between. This CDR3 spans 14 amino acids. In DNA form, the CDR3 reads TGTGCCAGCAGCCAAGATTTCCCCGGTTCACCCCTCCACTTT. It yields the protein CASSQDFPGSPLHF.

The chain employs TRBV6-2 or TRBV6-3 and TRBJ1-2, with D maybe TRBD1 (5 bases). CDR3 size: 14 residues. Trimming pared 2 bases from V and 6 bases from J, leaving 13 bases between. Germline CDR1 and CDR2: MNHEY and SVGEGT. The DNA of the CDR3 is TGTGCCAGCAGTTACAGAGCAGGGAAGGATGGCTACACCTTC. As protein: CASSYRAGKDGYTF.

CDR3 sequence: CASSQRGAGKGTEAFF. CDR3 nucleotides: TGCGCCAGCAGCCAAAGGGGAGCAGGGAAAGGCACTGAAGCTTTCTTT. The rearrangement links TRBV4-3 to TRBJ1-1, with a tentative D call TRBD1 (5 bases). In germline, CDR1 is LGHNA, CDR2 YSLEER. V gave up 2 bases and J gave up 4 bases, with 17 bases separating them. The CDR3 totals 16 residues.

V usage is TRBV12-3 or TRBV12-4 and J usage is TRBJ1-4; maybe TRBD1 (6 bases). Trimming left V 5 bases short and J 3 bases short, with 10 bases between. This CDR3 has 14 amino acids. The DNA of the CDR3 is TGTGCCAGCAGTAACAGGGTGGCTAATGAAAAACTGTTTTTT. Encoded protein: CASSNRVANEKLFF.

The chain couples TRBV12-3 or TRBV12-4 to TRBJ1-2, with 8 bases aligning to TRBD1. The CDR3 totals 15 residues. V trimming: 4 bases; J trimming: 8 bases; junction bases outside the gene matches: 12. Here the CDR3 reads CASSSGTGPISGYTF. The CDR3 nucleotides read TGTGCCAGCAGTTCGGGGACAGGACCTATCTCAGGCTACACCTTC.

The chain recombines TRBV4-2 with TRBJ2-7, with 8 bases fitting TRBD1. CDR3 length: 14 residues. The germline V gene encodes CDR1 LGHNA and CDR2 YNFKEQ. Trimming cost V 4 bases and J 5 bases; bases outside gene matches: 7. The CDR3 bases are TGTGCCAGCAGCCGTGGACAGGGTGTCGACGAGCAGTACTTC. This codes for CASSRGQGVDEQYF.

CDR3 sequence reads: CASSQDLAGGRGGYTF. CDR3 DNA sequence: TGCGCCAGCAGCCAAGATCTAGCGGGGGGCCGAGGTGGCTACACCTTC. V and J are TRBV4-3 and TRBJ1-2, with D possibly matching TRBD1 (6 bases). Germline CDR1 reads LGHNA; CDR2 reads YSLEER. This CDR3 spans 16 amino acids. The ends were cut back, 0 bases at V and 7 bases at J, with 18 bases in the middle.

The J gene is TRBJ1-2, the V gene TRBV6-5; weak D call: TRBD1 (6 bases). This CDR3 has 13 amino acids. Germline assignment: CDR1 MNHEY and CDR2 SVGAGI. The ends were cut back, 6 bases at V and 3 bases at J, with 11 bases in the middle. The CDR3 DNA is TGTGCCAGCAGAGAGACAGGTTACTATGGCTACACCTTC. Protein sequence: CASRETGYYGYTF.

This clonotype was counted only a few times. The chain uses TRBV15 and TRBJ1-5; D is uncertain. Germline V gives CDR1 LNHNV, CDR2 YYDKDF (reference sequence). V was clipped by 3 bases and J by 1 base, with 10 bases between them. This CDR3 has 15 residues. The CDR3 DNA sequence: TGTGCCACCAGCAGGGGTCCGGGGAGCAATCAGCCCCAGCATTTT. It yields the protein CATSRGPGSNQPQHF.

The V and J genes are TRBV5-5 and TRBJ1-6; a weak D match, TRBD1 (6 bases). This CDR3 has 15 residues. The V end lost 0 bases, the J end lost 8 bases, and 12 bases lay between the germline ends. Germline loops: CDR1 SGHKS, CDR2 YYEKEE (reference sequence). The CDR3 DNA reads TGTGCCAGCAGCTTGGAGGGGGAGTTCGATTCACCCCTCCACTTT. Translation gives CASSLEGEFDSPLHF.